One sample yielded the 23 T cell receptor beta chains listed below, sequenced in a study of T cells after yellow fever vaccination. One entry per CDR3 protein, called by TCRdb with MiXCR from the 5' RACE reads. The sample includes more than 45,000 distinct CDR3 sequences, about 5.2% of them seen just once. The source material was PBMCs, either bulk or a sorted T-cell subset (CD4+, CD8+, memory, or dextramer-sorted; not recorded which), sampled on the day of the yellow fever booster vaccination. These receptor sequences come from a man aged 18 to 30 who received the YFV17D yellow fever vaccine.

This clonotype has at least ten counts. CDR3 nucleotides: TGTGCCAGCAGCCGAATGGACGGCTTGAACACTGAAGCTTTCTTT. It codes for CASSRMDGLNTEAFF. This sequence joins TRBV7-9 and TRBJ1-1; D unclear. There are 15 residues in the CDR3. Trimming took off 5 bases at V and 0 bases at J, with 13 bases between the two ends. Germline loops: CDR1 SEHNR, CDR2 FQNEAQ (reference sequence).

This clonotype was found many times. J is TRBJ1-2 and V is TRBV6-5; no firm D call. The V end was cut by 5 bases, the J end by 4 bases, with 11 bases between. Germline assignment: CDR1 MNHEY and CDR2 SVGAGI. The CDR3 extends over 13 amino acids. This CDR3 is CASSERLAYGYTF. The CDR3 coding sequence is TGTGCCAGCAGTGAAAGGTTGGCCTATGGCTACACCTTC.

There are many counts of this clonotype. V and J are TRBV4-1 and TRBJ2-5, with a tentative D call TRBD1 (6 bases). This CDR3 comprises 15 residues. In germline, CDR1 is MGHRA, CDR2 YSYEKL. Trimming stripped 1 base from V and 2 bases from J, with 11 bases between. This chain's CDR3 is CASSQGRQAQETQYF. In DNA, the CDR3 is TGCGCCAGCAGCCAAGGCCGACAGGCACAAGAGACCCAGTACTTC.

This clonotype was seen repeatedly, ten times or more. The chain links TRBV12-3 or TRBV12-4 to TRBJ2-3; no clear D gene. V was trimmed by 6 bases and J by 6 bases, leaving 19 bases between them. This CDR3 region has 15 residues. The CDR3 DNA reads as TGTGCCAGCAGCCCACGCGACGGGTTATCCGATACGCAGTATTTT. It encodes CASSPRDGLSDTQYF.

This clonotype was detected many times. The CDR3 DNA reads TGTGCCAGCAGTGAATCGGGGGTTGGGCAGAGGGGTGAGCAGTTCTTC. This translates into CASSESGVGQRGEQFF. This chain uses TRBV25-1 with TRBJ2-1; a weak D match, TRBD2 (6 bases). V was pared by 1 base and J by 9 bases, with 19 bases between. This CDR3 is built from 16 residues. Germline CDR1 MGHDK, CDR2 SYGVNS.

The V gene is TRBV7-2, the J gene TRBJ2-5; D uncertain. Between the trimmed V and J ends, which lost 5 bases and 3 bases, there was a span of 13 bases. The CDR3 spans 14 residues. Germline CDR1 is SGHTA and CDR2 is FQGNSA. In DNA, the CDR3 is TGTGCCAGCAGCCAAGGCATTCGGGAAGAGACCCAGTACTTC. This encodes CASSQGIREETQYF. The full variable domain, completed using reference TRBV7-2 and TRBJ2-5, is GAGVSQSPSNKVTEKGKDVELRCDPISGHTALYWYRQSLGQGLEFLIYFQGNSAPDKSGLPSDRFSAERTGGSVSTLTIQRTQQEDSAVYLCASSQGIREETQYFGPGTRLLVL.

Remarks on this clonotype: A much larger clone is a single base away; this may be a read error. CDR3 region: CSARVGHPLETQYF. The CDR3 DNA sequence: TGCAGTGCTAGAGTGGGCCACCCCCTGGAGACCCAGTACTTC. The rearrangement joins TRBV20-1 to TRBJ2-5; D uncertain. This CDR3 has 14 residues. V dropped 1 base and J dropped 5 bases, with 14 bases sitting between them. The germline V gene has CDR1 DFQATT and CDR2 SNEGSKA (reference sequence).

Concerning this clonotype: One base away lies a much larger clone, so this may be a sequencing read error. The chain has TRBV29-1 and TRBJ2-2; 8 nucleotides agree with TRBD2. Germline assignment: CDR1 SQVTM and CDR2 ANQGSEA. The CDR3 contains 18 residues. The CDR3 here is CSVGGGGLISPNTRELFF. The CDR3 nucleotides read TGCAGCGTTGGGGGCGGGGGGCTAATCTCTCCGAACACCAGGGAGCTGTTTTTT.

The gene calls are TRBV6-2 or TRBV6-3 and TRBJ2-1; a weak D match, TRBD2 (6 bases). Looked up from germline, CDR1 is MNHEY and CDR2 is SVGEGT. Trimming took 6 bases from V and 12 from J, leaving 15 bases between them. The CDR3 consists of 12 residues. CDR3: CASSRLGLGQFF. CDR3 bases: TGTGCCAGCAGCCGACTAGGCCTAGGGCAGTTCTTC.

This clonotype was found a few times. V and J are TRBV11-2 and TRBJ1-1, with D possibly TRBD1 on 5 matching bases. V was trimmed by 4 bases and J by 5 bases, leaving 17 bases between them. The CDR3 runs to 15 residues. Germline V CDR1 and CDR2: SGHAT, FQNNGV. Here the CDR3 reads CASSSLMGPRTEAFF. As DNA, the CDR3 is TGTGCCAGCAGCTCACTTATGGGACCCCGGACTGAAGCTTTCTTT.

The V gene is TRBV9, the J gene TRBJ1-4, with D possibly matching TRBD1 (5 bases). Germline V CDR1 and CDR2: SGDLS, YYNGEE. Trimming pared 8 bases from V and 0 bases from J, leaving 8 bases between. This CDR3 spans 13 amino acids. CDR3 region: CASGTATNEKLFF. The CDR3 DNA reads as TGTGCCAGTGGGACGGCAACTAATGAAAAACTGTTTTTT.

This chain connects TRBV4-2 to TRBJ1-2; D uncertain. V lost 4 bases to trimming and J lost 7 bases, with 16 bases between them. This CDR3 comprises 14 residues. Germline V gene lookup returns CDR1 LGHNA and CDR2 YNFKEQ. The CDR3 spells CASSRPGITSGYTF. In nucleotides, the CDR3 is TGTGCCAGCAGCCGTCCCGGGATCACTTCTGGCTACACCTTC.

J is TRBJ1-2 and V is TRBV7-9, with TRBD1 identical over 7 bases. Germline V gene sequence: CDR1 SEHNR, CDR2 FQNEAQ (reference sequence). J gave up 7 bases and V 5 bases, and 4 bases lay outside the gene matches. The length of the CDR3 is 12 residues. CDR3 amino acids: CASSRTGFGYTF. In nucleotides, the CDR3 is TGTGCCAGCAGCAGGACAGGATTTGGCTACACCTTC.

This clonotype has a count of ten or more. V and J are TRBV7-2 and TRBJ2-3, with D unclear. This CDR3 spans 12 amino acids. The V gene's germline CDR1 is SGHTA and CDR2 FQGNSA. V was trimmed by 5 bases and J by 2 bases, leaving 5 bases between them. CDR3 sequence reads: CASSPFTDTQYF. The CDR3 nucleotides are TGTGCCAGCAGCCCTTTCACAGATACGCAGTATTTT. Based on the CDR3 plus reference TRBV7-2 and TRBJ2-3, the full variable domain is GAGVSQSPSNKVTEKGKDVELRCDPISGHTALYWYRQSLGQGLEFLIYFQGNSAPDKSGLPSDRFSAERTGGSVSTLTIQRTQQEDSAVYLCASSPFTDTQYFGPGTRLTVL.

The CDR3 here is CASSRDRDLGFDTQYF. DNA of the CDR3: TGCGCCAGCAGCCGAGATAGGGACTTGGGGTTTGATACGCAGTATTTT. This rearrangement joins TRBV4-3 to TRBJ2-3; tentatively, D is TRBD2 (6 bases). CDR3 length equals 16 residues. Germline V gene data show CDR1 as LGHNA and CDR2 as YSLEER. The V end lost 4 bases, the J end lost 6 bases, and 20 bases lay between the germline ends.

Many counts were recorded for this clonotype. This sequence joins TRBV12-3 or TRBV12-4 and TRBJ2-7; D gene unclear. The CDR3 loop spans 13 amino acids. V lost 3 bases to trimming and J lost 0 bases, with 6 bases between them. The CDR3 is CASSFGDSYEQYF. The CDR3 coding sequence is TGTGCCAGCAGTTTTGGGGACTCCTACGAGCAGTACTTC.

This clonotype was counted many times. J is TRBJ2-7 and V is TRBV4-1; the match to TRBD2 covers 11 bases. Germline V gene lookup returns CDR1 MGHRA and CDR2 YSYEKL. CDR3 length: 15 amino acids. The V gene end was trimmed by 1 base and the J gene end by 2 bases; junction bases not matched to a gene: 1. DNA of the CDR3: TGCGCCAGCAGCCAAGGTAGCGGGGGGGCCTACGAGCAGTACGTC. It encodes CASSQGSGGAYEQYV.

This clonotype has a handful of counts. The rearrangement uses TRBV25-1 and TRBJ1-2; possible D gene TRBD1, 5 bases. Germline CDR1 and CDR2: MGHDK and SYGVNS. Trimming left V 3 bases short and J 4 bases short, with 12 bases between. The CDR3 spans 14 residues. The CDR3 is CASSEGMGGYGYTF. CDR3 bases: TGTGCCAGCAGTGAGGGCATGGGGGGCTATGGCTACACCTTC.

This clonotype was counted a few times. The chain is built from TRBV12-3 or TRBV12-4 and TRBJ2-3, with 9 bases lining up with TRBD2. This CDR3 contains 15 residues. The J segment lost 0 bases and the V segment lost 2 bases, leaving 0 bases of the junction unmatched. CDR3 DNA: TGTGCCAGCAGTTTACTAGCGGGGAGCACAGATACGCAGTATTTT. The encoded protein is CASSLLAGSTDTQYF.

This CDR3 reads CASSQVWGAQSNQPQHF. The DNA of the CDR3 is TGCGCCAGCAGCCAAGTATGGGGGGCGCAGAGCAATCAGCCCCAGCATTTT. V usage is TRBV4-3 and J usage is TRBJ1-5, with D possibly being TRBD1 (6 bases). The CDR3 totals 17 residues. Germline V gene lookup returns CDR1 LGHNA and CDR2 YSLEER. Trimming shortened V by 1 base and J by 1 base, and 14 bases separated the two germline ends.

This clonotype was counted a few times. The chain recombines TRBV3-1 with TRBJ2-1; D gene unclear. Trimming took 0 bases from V and 4 from J, leaving 7 bases between them. Germline CDR1 is LGHDT and CDR2 is YNNKEL (reference sequence). The CDR3 totals 14 residues. The CDR3 DNA follows: TGTGCCAGCAGCCAAGACAGTGGTTACAATGAGCAGTTCTTC. Residues: CASSQDSGYNEQFF.

The chain has TRBV5-8 and TRBJ1-6; no reliable D call. Germline values: CDR1 SGHTS, CDR2 YDEGEE. V shed 4 bases and J shed 0 bases, with 23 bases lying between them. The CDR3 covers 20 residues. The CDR3: CASSTPGVNHPSSYNSPLHF. The CDR3, as DNA: TGTGCCAGCAGCACCCCTGGTGTTAACCACCCAAGCTCCTATAATTCACCCCTCCACTTT.

Worth noting for this clonotype: A much bigger clone sits one base away, suggesting this may be a read error. The rearrangement joins TRBV9 to TRBJ2-7, with 12 positions matching TRBD1. Germline V gene lookup returns CDR1 SGDLS and CDR2 YYNGEE. The length of the CDR3 is 14 residues. The chain's CDR3 is CASSPGQGAYVQYF. In nucleotides, the CDR3 is TGTGCCAGCAGCCCGGGACAGGGGGCCTACGTGCAGTACTTC.